The 2 T cell receptor beta chains below all came from one sample that was sequenced in a study of blood T cell repertoires in COVID-19. This table comes from immunoSEQ multiplex PCR, and its TCRdb copy is limited to in-frame clones, with some not included. The table includes a few hundred thousand clones, 88% detected once. The sample was PBMCs or T cells enriched from blood (not recorded which). These receptor sequences come from a woman in her fifties or sixties in a cohort exposed to, infected with or recovered from COVID-19 (not recorded which).

The genes are TRBV2 and TRBJ2-1; tentatively, D is TRBD2 (7 bases). Trimming removed 0 bases from V and 15 bases from J, with 12 bases in between. Germline loops: CDR1 SNHLY, CDR2 FYNNEI. The CDR3 is 12 residues long. The DNA for the CDR3 is TGTGCCAGCAGTGAAGCTCCGGGGGGCAGGTTCTTC. Its translation is CASSEAPGGRFF.

This chain uses TRBV5-1 with TRBJ1-4; no firm D call. Trimming pared 0 bases from V and 2 bases from J, leaving 5 bases between. Germline values: CDR1 SGHRS, CDR2 YFSETQ. The CDR3 totals 14 residues. DNA of the CDR3: TGCGCCAGCAGCTTGGCGTCGACTAATGAAAAACTGTTTTTT. Encoded protein: CASSLASTNEKLFF.